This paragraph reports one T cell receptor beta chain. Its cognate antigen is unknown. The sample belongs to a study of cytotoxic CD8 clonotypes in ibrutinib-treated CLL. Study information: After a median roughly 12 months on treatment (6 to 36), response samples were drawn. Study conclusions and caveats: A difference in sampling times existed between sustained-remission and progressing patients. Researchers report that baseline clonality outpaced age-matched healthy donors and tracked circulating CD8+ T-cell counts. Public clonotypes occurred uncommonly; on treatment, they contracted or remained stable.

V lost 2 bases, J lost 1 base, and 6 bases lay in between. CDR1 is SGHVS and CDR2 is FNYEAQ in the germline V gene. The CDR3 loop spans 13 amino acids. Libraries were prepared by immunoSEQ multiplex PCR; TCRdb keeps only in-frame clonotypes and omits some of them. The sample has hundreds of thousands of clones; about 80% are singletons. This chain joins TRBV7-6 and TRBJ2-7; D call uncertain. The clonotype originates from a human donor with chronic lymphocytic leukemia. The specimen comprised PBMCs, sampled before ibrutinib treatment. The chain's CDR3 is CASSLYGSYEQYF. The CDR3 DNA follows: TGTGCCAGCAGCTTATACGGGTCCTACGAGCAGTACTTC. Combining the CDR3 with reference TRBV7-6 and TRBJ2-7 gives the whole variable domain GAGVSQSPRYKVTKRGQDVALRCDPISGHVSLYWYRQALGQGPEFLTYFNYEAQQDKSGLPNDRFSAERPEGSISTLTIQRTEQRDSAMYRCASSLYGSYEQYFGPGTRLTVT.